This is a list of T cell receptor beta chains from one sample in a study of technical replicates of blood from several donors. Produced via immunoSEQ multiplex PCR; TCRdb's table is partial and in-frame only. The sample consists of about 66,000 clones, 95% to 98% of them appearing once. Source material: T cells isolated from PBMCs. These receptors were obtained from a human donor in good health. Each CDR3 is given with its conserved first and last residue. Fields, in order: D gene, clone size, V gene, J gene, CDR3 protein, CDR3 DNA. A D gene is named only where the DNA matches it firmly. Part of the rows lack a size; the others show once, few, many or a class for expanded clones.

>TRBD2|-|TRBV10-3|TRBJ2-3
CAIMTTSGATDTQYF
TGTGCCATCATGACGACTAGCGGAGCTACAGATACGCAGTATTTT
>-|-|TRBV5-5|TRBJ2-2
CASSLKRDYTGELFF
TGTGCCAGCAGCTTAAAGCGCGATTACACCGGGGAGCTGTTTTTT
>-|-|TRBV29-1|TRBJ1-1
CSVHGQLNTEAFF
TGCAGCGTCCACGGACAGCTGAACACTGAAGCTTTCTTT
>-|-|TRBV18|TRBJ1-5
CASSQAANQPQHF
TGTGCCAGCTCGCAGGCTGCCAATCAGCCCCAGCATTTT
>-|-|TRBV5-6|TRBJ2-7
CASSSTNEVPYEQYF
TGTGCCAGCAGCTCGACTAACGAGGTCCCCTACGAGCAGTACTTC
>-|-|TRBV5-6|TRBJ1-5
CASSLRVRGGNQPQHF
TGTGCCAGCAGCTTAAGGGTCCGGGGTGGCAATCAGCCCCAGCATTTT
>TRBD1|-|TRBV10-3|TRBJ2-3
CAISDLPGQGSDTQYF
TGTGCCATCAGTGATCTACCGGGACAGGGGTCAGATACGCAGTATTTT
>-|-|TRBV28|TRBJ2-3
CASSLRVTTDTQYF
TGTGCCAGCAGTTTACGGGTTACCACAGATACGCAGTATTTT
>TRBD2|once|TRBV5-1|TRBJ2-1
CASSQTSGRGNEQFF
TGCGCCAGCAGCCAGACTAGCGGGAGGGGTAATGAGCAGTTCTTC
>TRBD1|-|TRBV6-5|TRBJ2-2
CASSFRDRGATGELFF
TGTGCCAGCAGTTTCCGGGACAGGGGGGCCACCGGGGAGCTGTTTTTT
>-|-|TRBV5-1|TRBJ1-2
CASSLAGQTNYGYTF
TGCGCCAGCAGCTTGGCCGGACAGACTAACTATGGCTACACCTTC
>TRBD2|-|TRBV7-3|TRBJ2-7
CASSLRAGSSYEQYF
TGTGCCAGCAGCTTAAGAGCGGGGAGCTCCTACGAGCAGTACTTC
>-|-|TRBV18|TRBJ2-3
CASLPDRSTDTQYF
TGTGCCAGCTTACCCGACAGATCGACAGATACGCAGTATTTT
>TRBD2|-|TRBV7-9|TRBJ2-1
CASSLLGLANNEQFF
TGTGCCAGCAGCTTATTAGGACTAGCCAACAATGAGCAGTTCTTC
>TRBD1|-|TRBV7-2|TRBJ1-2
CASSSTGGVRYGYTF
TGTGCCAGCAGCTCCACAGGGGGCGTCCGCTATGGCTACACCTTC
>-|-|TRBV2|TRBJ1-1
CASSTGRELPEAFF
TGTGCCAGCAGTACAGGGAGGGAGTTGCCTGAAGCTTTCTTT
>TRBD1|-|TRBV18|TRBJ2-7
CASSPPGTGISEQYF
TGTGCCAGCTCACCCCCCGGGACAGGGATCTCCGAGCAGTACTTC
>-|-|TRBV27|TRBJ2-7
CASSLFAGLYEQYF
TGTGCCAGCAGTTTATTCGCAGGGCTCTACGAGCAGTACTTC
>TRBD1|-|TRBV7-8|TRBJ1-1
CASSLSGTGGGTEAFF
TGTGCCAGCAGCTTATCCGGGACAGGGGGAGGAACTGAAGCTTTCTTT
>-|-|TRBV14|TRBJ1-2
CATSGRPGYGYTF
TGTGCCACCTCCGGGAGGCCCGGCTATGGCTACACCTTC
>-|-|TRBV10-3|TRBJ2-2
CAISARDTEELFF
TGTGCCATCAGTGCCAGGGACACGGAAGAGCTGTTTTTT
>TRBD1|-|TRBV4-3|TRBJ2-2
CASSQEFHRGPTGELFF
TGCGCCAGCAGCCAAGAATTCCACAGGGGGCCTACCGGGGAGCTGTTTTTT
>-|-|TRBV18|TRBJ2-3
CASSPRGTDTQYF
TGTGCCAGCTCACCAAGGGGGACAGATACGCAGTATTTT
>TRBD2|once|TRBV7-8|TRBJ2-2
CASSFIAGVVKGELFF
TGTGCCAGCAGCTTTATAGCGGGAGTGGTAAAGGGGGAGCTGTTTTTT
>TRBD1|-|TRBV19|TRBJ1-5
CASTRDRGGGQPQHF
TGTGCCAGTACCCGAGACAGGGGAGGAGGGCAGCCCCAGCATTTT
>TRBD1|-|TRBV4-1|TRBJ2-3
CASSQIGQGRFGDTQYF
TGCGCCAGCAGCCAAATTGGACAGGGAAGGTTTGGAGATACGCAGTATTTT
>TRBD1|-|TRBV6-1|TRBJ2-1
CASSVGSWTGVPEQFF
TGTGCCAGCAGTGTGGGAAGCTGGACAGGGGTCCCTGAGCAGTTCTTC
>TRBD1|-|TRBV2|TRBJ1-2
CASSVGQGEPGDYTF
TGTGCCAGCAGTGTGGGACAGGGAGAACCAGGGGACTACACCTTC
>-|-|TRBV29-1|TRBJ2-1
CSVGQISYNEQFF
TGCAGCGTTGGGCAAATCTCCTACAATGAGCAGTTCTTC
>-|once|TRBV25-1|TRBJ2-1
CASSDSSYNEQFF
TGTGCCAGCAGTGACAGCTCCTACAATGAGCAGTTCTTC
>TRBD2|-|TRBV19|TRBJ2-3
CASSIEVASGRRDTQYF
TGTGCCAGTAGTATAGAAGTGGCTAGCGGGAGGAGGGATACGCAGTATTTT
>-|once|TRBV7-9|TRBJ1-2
CASSEGQNYGYTF
TGTGCCAGCAGCGAGGGACAAAACTATGGCTACACCTTC
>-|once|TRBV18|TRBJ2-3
CASSPRADRTDTQYF
TGTGCCAGCTCACCCAGGGCTGATCGCACAGATACGCAGTATTTT